The 26 T cell receptor beta chains below all came from one sample that was sequenced in a study of blood T cell repertoires in COVID-19. Method: immunoSEQ multiplex PCR; TCRdb's copy keeps in-frame clones and lacks some. The sample yields about 140,000 clones, about 80% seen once. The sample comprised peripheral blood. These receptors all stem from a woman aged 60-70 years with acute or convalescent COVID-19.

This rearrangement joins TRBV11-3 to TRBJ1-2, with a weak D call TRBD1 (5 bases). Germline loops: CDR1 SGHNT, CDR2 YENEEA. The CDR3 sequence is 11 residues long. With 5 bases removed from V and 13 bases from J, the gap between germline ends came to 14 bases. DNA of the CDR3: TGTGCCAGCAGCGGCGGCGGGGCCGTCACCTTC. It encodes CASSGGGAVTF.

The rearrangement joins TRBV29-1 to TRBJ2-6; possible D gene TRBD2, 6 bases. Deletions cut 2 bases from V and 2 bases from J, with 7 bases between. CDR3 length: 14 amino acids. CDR1 is SQVTM, CDR2 ANQGSEA, per germline. The CDR3 nucleotides are TGCAGCGTTGAATCGGGGGCTGGGGCCAACGTCCTGACTTTC. Translated: CSVESGAGANVLTF. Together with reference TRBV29-1 and TRBJ2-6, the CDR3 gives the full variable domain: SAVISQKPSRDICQRGTSLTIQCQVDSQVTMMFWYRQQPGQSLTLIATANQGSEATYESGFVIDKFPISRPNLTFSTLTVSNMSPEDSSIYLCSVESGAGANVLTFGAGSRLTVL.

The gene calls are TRBV5-1 and TRBJ2-3; 11 bases fit TRBD2. This CDR3 has 17 residues. The trim removed 0 bases at V and 2 bases at J, leaving 5 bases unmatched. Germline loops: CDR1 SGHRS, CDR2 YFSETQ. CDR3 region: CASSLDGTSGLTDTQYF. For the CDR3, the DNA is TGCGCCAGCAGCTTGGATGGGACTAGCGGCCTCACAGATACGCAGTATTTT.

The rearrangement links TRBV28 to TRBJ1-5, with 10 positions matching TRBD1. The CDR3 extends over 15 amino acids. In germline, CDR1 is MDHEN, CDR2 SYDVKM. The V and J ends lost 6 bases and 3 bases, in that order; junction bases with no gene match: 5. The DNA of the CDR3 is TGTGCCAGCAGGCCAGGGACAGGGGTCAATCAGCCCCAGCATTTT. This gives the protein CASRPGTGVNQPQHF.

This chain links TRBV5-1 with TRBJ1-1; 8 nucleotides line up with TRBD1. Unmatched junction bases numbered 8, after V lost 0 bases and J lost 4 bases. Germline V gene sequence: CDR1 SGHRS, CDR2 YFSETQ. This CDR3 is built from 16 residues. The DNA of the CDR3 is TGCGCCAGCAGCTTGGTATTAACAGGGGGTGGCACTGAAGCTTTCTTT. It codes for CASSLVLTGGGTEAFF.

The V gene is TRBV13, the J gene TRBJ2-1; 7 bases fit TRBD2. The CDR3 sequence is 14 residues long. The V segment lost 1 base and the J segment 9 bases; nucleotides outside the gene matches: 6. CDR1 PRHDT and CDR2 FYEKMQ come from the germline V gene (reference sequence). The CDR3 coding sequence is TGTGCCAGCAGCTTAGCGGGAGGCCGCCGTGAGCAGTTCTTC. Amino acid sequence: CASSLAGGRREQFF. Combining the CDR3 with reference TRBV13 and TRBJ2-1 gives the whole variable domain AAGVIQSPRHLIKEKRETATLKCYPIPRHDTVYWYQQGPGQDPQFLISFYEKMQSDKGSIPDRFSAQQFSDYHSELNMSSLELGDSALYFCASSLAGGRREQFFGPGTRLTVL.

V gene TRBV30 combines with J gene TRBJ2-1; 7 bases agree with TRBD1. V was clipped by 5 bases and J by 4 bases; unmatched bases: 8. Germline values: CDR1 GTSNPN, CDR2 SVGIG (reference sequence). The CDR3 loop spans 14 amino acids. The CDR3 DNA reads as TGTGCCTGGGGCTCGGGACAGACTTACAATGAGCAGTTCTTC. Amino acid sequence: CAWGSGQTYNEQFF.

The rearrangement uses TRBV2 and TRBJ1-5, with a weak D call TRBD1 (6 bases). V dropped 3 bases and J dropped 7 bases, with 10 bases sitting between them. The CDR3 sequence is 13 residues long. CDR1 and CDR2 (germline): SNHLY, FYNNEI. CDR3 residues: CASSDQGKQPQHF. CDR3 DNA: TGTGCCAGCAGTGACCAGGGGAAACAGCCCCAGCATTTT.

This clone has a handful of counts. The chain is built from TRBV6-2 or TRBV6-3 and TRBJ2-7, with TRBD1 matching 9 bases. The CDR3 consists of 16 residues. Germline assignment: CDR1 MNHEY and CDR2 SVGEGT. V shed 0 bases and J 4 bases; nucleotides not matched to a gene: 7. The CDR3 protein is CASSYSIRQGGYEQYF. As DNA, the CDR3 is TGTGCCAGCAGTTACTCGATACGACAGGGGGGGTACGAGCAGTACTTC.

The chain links TRBV24-1 to TRBJ1-2; no definite D call. This CDR3 has 13 amino acids. The V gene's germline CDR1 is KGHDR and CDR2 SFDVKD. Trimming shortened V by 0 bases and J by 7 bases, and 8 bases separated the two germline ends. CDR3 in amino acids: CATSDLHEAGYTF. The CDR3 DNA follows: TGTGCCACCAGTGATTTGCATGAGGCTGGCTACACCTTC.

The chain joins TRBV5-4 to TRBJ2-3, with TRBD1 matching over 7 bases. With 0 bases clipped from V and 3 bases from J, the junction kept 7 bases outside the gene matches. The length of the CDR3 is 16 residues. The germline CDR1 and CDR2 sequences are SGHNT and YYREEE (reference sequence). CDR3 sequence (DNA): TGTGCCAGCAGCTTGGGAGAGGGGGCGATGACAGATACGCAGTATTTT. Its translation is CASSLGEGAMTDTQYF.

The rearrangement uses TRBV19 and TRBJ2-1; 9 bases align to TRBD1. CDR3 length: 15 residues. Germline V lookup: CDR1 LNHDA, CDR2 SQIVND (reference sequence). V lost 0 bases to trimming and J lost 8 bases; unmatched junction nucleotides: 5. The chain's CDR3 is CASSIDKDRGYEQFF. In DNA, the CDR3 is TGTGCCAGTAGTATAGATAAGGACAGGGGCTATGAGCAGTTCTTC.

The genes are TRBV6-5 and TRBJ2-7; weak D call: TRBD1 (6 bases). This CDR3 is built from 15 residues. Germline assignment: CDR1 MNHEY and CDR2 SVGAGI. The germline V and J ends were trimmed by 10 bases and 2 bases, with 21 bases remaining between them. For the CDR3, the DNA is TGTGCCACCCACACAACAGGGACAACACCCTACGAGCAGTACTTC. Protein product: CATHTTGTTPYEQYF.

The chain is built from TRBV6-6 and TRBJ2-7, with 7 bases aligning to TRBD2. The CDR3 contains 12 residues. Germline V gene data show CDR1 as MNHNY and CDR2 as SVGAGI (reference sequence). V gave up 6 bases and J gave up 3 bases; unmatched junction bases: 2. In DNA, the CDR3 is TGTGCCAGCAGGGCGGGGGACTACGAGCAGTACTTC. Its translation: CASRAGDYEQYF.

This chain uses TRBV30 with TRBJ2-3; the match to TRBD2 covers 14 bases. Germline CDR1 and CDR2: GTSNPN and SVGIG (reference sequence). The trim removed 3 bases at V and 0 bases at J, leaving 5 bases unmatched. There are 17 residues in the CDR3. The CDR3 here is CAWSEGLAGASTDTQYF. Here the CDR3 DNA reads TGTGCCTGGAGCGAGGGACTAGCGGGAGCAAGCACAGATACGCAGTATTTT.

In its sample, this clone was seen once. The chain recombines TRBV24-1 with TRBJ2-3; D ambiguous. V was shortened by 4 bases and J by 4 bases, with 8 bases between the two germline ends. The V gene's germline CDR1 is KGHDR and CDR2 SFDVKD. The length of the CDR3 is 13 residues. CDR3 DNA: TGTGCCACCAGTGACCCTTCCCCAGATACGCAGTATTTT. This gives the protein CATSDPSPDTQYF.

V gene TRBV19 combines with J gene TRBJ1-4, with 8 bases aligning to TRBD1. V dropped 7 bases and J dropped 3; count of bases not matched to a gene: 10. There are 16 residues in the CDR3. Germline loops: CDR1 LNHDA, CDR2 SQIVND (reference sequence). CDR3 sequence: CASKVMRGQANEKLFF. The CDR3 region has the DNA TGTGCCAGTAAAGTAATGAGGGGACAGGCTAATGAAAAACTGTTTTTT.

This chain uses TRBV15 with TRBJ1-1; D is unclear. CDR1 is LNHNV and CDR2 is YYDKDF in the germline V gene (reference sequence). The V end lost 4 bases, the J end lost 5 bases, and 14 bases lay between the germline ends. The CDR3 contains 14 residues. CDR3 sequence: CATSNDRGGTEAFF. The CDR3, as DNA: TGTGCCACCAGCAATGATCGGGGTGGGACTGAAGCTTTCTTT.

This clone was detected only once. This chain joins TRBV5-1 and TRBJ1-4; 7 bases fit TRBD1. V shed 0 bases and J 6 bases; nucleotides not matched to a gene: 2. CDR1 and CDR2 (germline): SGHRS, YFSETQ. This CDR3 has 14 residues. DNA for the CDR3: TGCGCCAGCAGCTTGGGACAGGGCGATGAAAAACTGTTTTTT. This encodes CASSLGQGDEKLFF.

The V gene is TRBV6-5, the J gene TRBJ1-1; possibly TRBD1 for D (5 bases). The length of the CDR3 is 16 residues. The germline V gene encodes CDR1 MNHEY and CDR2 SVGAGI. V was cut by 0 bases and J by 0 bases, with 11 bases left in between. The CDR3 coding sequence is TGTGCCAGCAGTTACTCCAGGGATAACATGAACACTGAAGCTTTCTTT. Translation: CASSYSRDNMNTEAFF.

CDR3 loop: CASSFSGFSGSYEQYF. The CDR3 bases are TGTGCCAGCAGTTTCTCCGGTTTTAGCGGGAGCTACGAGCAGTACTTC. The chain uses TRBV28 and TRBJ2-7, with TRBD2 matching 9 bases. This CDR3 has 16 amino acids. V trimming: 3 bases; J trimming: 3 bases; junction bases outside the gene matches: 9. The germline V gene has CDR1 MDHEN and CDR2 SYDVKM.

The CDR3 protein is CASSIQTAGSYEQYF. The CDR3 nucleotides are TGTGCCAGTAGTATTCAAACGGCAGGCTCCTACGAGCAGTACTTC. The chain uses TRBV19 and TRBJ2-7; D remains unclear. Germline CDR1 LNHDA, CDR2 SQIVND (reference sequence). The length of the CDR3 is 15 residues. Trimming took 3 bases from V and 0 from J, leaving 12 bases between them.

This rearrangement joins TRBV28 to TRBJ1-1; 7 bases are a match to TRBD1. There are 19 residues in the CDR3. J lost 0 bases, V lost 1 base, and 14 bases had no gene match. Per germline, CDR1 MDHEN and CDR2 SYDVKM. CDR3: CASSLFVGGQTGLNTEAFF. The CDR3 DNA reads as TGTGCCAGCAGTTTATTCGTTGGTGGTCAGACAGGGCTGAACACTGAAGCTTTCTTT.

This clone was picked up one time. The rearrangement uses TRBV27 and TRBJ2-7, with D perhaps matching TRBD1 (6 bases). From germline, CDR1 is MNHEY and CDR2 SMNVEV (reference sequence). The CDR3 consists of 14 residues. Trimming removed 6 bases at V and 7 bases at J, with 19 bases between. CDR3 loop: CASRHLRDNPEQYF. CDR3 sequence (DNA): TGTGCCAGCAGACACCTCCGGGACAACCCGGAGCAGTACTTC.

The J gene is TRBJ2-3, the V gene TRBV28; 9 bases fit TRBD2. Germline V gene lookup returns CDR1 MDHEN and CDR2 SYDVKM. There are 13 residues in the CDR3. V trimming: 7 bases; J trimming: 7 bases; junction bases outside the gene matches: 6. The CDR3 DNA reads as TGTGCCAGCATGGCGGGAGGGCCCAATACGCAGTATTTT. It yields the protein CASMAGGPNTQYF. Full variable domain (remainder filled in from reference TRBV28 and TRBJ2-3): DVKVTQSSRYLVKRTGEKVFLECVQDMDHENMFWYRQDPGLGLRLIYFSYDVKMKEKGDIPEGYSVSREKKERFSLILESASTNQTSMYLCASMAGGPNTQYFGPGTRLTVL.

This chain links TRBV4-3 with TRBJ2-1, with TRBD2 identical over 10 bases. Looked up from germline, CDR1 is LGHNA and CDR2 is YSLEER. CDR3 size: 16 residues. J lost 9 bases, V lost 0 bases, and 8 bases had no gene match. The CDR3 protein is CASSQDSSGRAGEQFF. In DNA form, the CDR3 reads TGCGCCAGCAGCCAAGACTCCAGCGGGAGGGCCGGTGAGCAGTTCTTC.